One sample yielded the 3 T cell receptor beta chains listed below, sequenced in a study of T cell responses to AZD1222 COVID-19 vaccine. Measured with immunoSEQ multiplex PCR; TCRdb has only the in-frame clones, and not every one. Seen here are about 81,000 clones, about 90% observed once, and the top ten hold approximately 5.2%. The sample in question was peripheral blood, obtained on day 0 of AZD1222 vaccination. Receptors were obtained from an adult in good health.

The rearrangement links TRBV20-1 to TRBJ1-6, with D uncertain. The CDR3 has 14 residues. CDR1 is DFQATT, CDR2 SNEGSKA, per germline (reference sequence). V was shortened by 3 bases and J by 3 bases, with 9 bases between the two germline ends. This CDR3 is CSASRPIYNSPLHF. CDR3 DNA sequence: TGCAGTGCTAGTAGGCCGATCTATAATTCACCCCTCCACTTT.

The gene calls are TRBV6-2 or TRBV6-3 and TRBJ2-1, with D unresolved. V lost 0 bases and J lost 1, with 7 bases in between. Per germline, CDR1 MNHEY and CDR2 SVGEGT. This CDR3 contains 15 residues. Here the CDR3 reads CASSYSIGSYNEQFF. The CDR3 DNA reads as TGTGCCAGCAGTTACTCGATCGGGTCCTACAATGAGCAGTTCTTC.

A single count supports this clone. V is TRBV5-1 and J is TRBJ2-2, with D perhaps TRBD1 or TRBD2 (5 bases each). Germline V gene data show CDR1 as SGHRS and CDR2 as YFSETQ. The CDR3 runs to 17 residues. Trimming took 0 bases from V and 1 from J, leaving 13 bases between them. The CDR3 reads CASSLGWGTQNTGELFF. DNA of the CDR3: TGCGCCAGCAGCTTGGGGTGGGGGACCCAGAACACCGGGGAGCTGTTTTTT.